The 25 T cell receptor beta chains below were found in one sample sequenced in a study of T cells in women clearing cervical HPV infection. Some clones are missing from TCRdb's copy, which holds only in-frame ones; the method was immunoSEQ multiplex PCR. The table for this sample gives some 20,000 clones. The sample consisted of blood buffy coat. The receptor set was obtained from a woman between 18 and 69 years old with a cervical HPV16 infection that either progressed to CIN3+ or cleared (not recorded which).

CDR3 in amino acids: CASSPWQGSYEQYF. The DNA read from the CDR3 is TGTGCCAGCAGCCCCTGGCAGGGGTCCTACGAG. The chain combines TRBV13 with TRBJ2-7, with a possible D match to TRBD1 (6 bases). The read ends 3 residues early relative to the CDR3; the germline J gene fills the gap. CDR1 is PRHDT, CDR2 FYEKMQ, per germline (reference sequence). The CDR3 is made up of 14 amino acids. Deletions cut 5 bases from V and 1 base from J, with 12 bases between.

Regarding this clone: With the read ending 3 residues before the CDR3 end, the germline J gene is used to fill in that end. The V call is TRBV30, the J call TRBJ2-3, with TRBD1 identical over 7 bases. The CDR3 has 12 residues. CDR1 GTSNPN and CDR2 SVGIG come from the germline V gene (reference sequence). The DNA read from the CDR3 is TGTGCCTGGAGGGGACAGCAAGAGACG. Translated, it gives CAWRGQQET. The full CDR3 sequence reads CAWRGQQETQYF.

Of note for this clone: The sequence runs out 3 residues before the end of the CDR3; the remainder is reconstructed from the germline J gene. J is TRBJ1-4 and V is TRBV19; D not certain. Germline V lookup: CDR1 LNHDA, CDR2 SQIVND (reference sequence). There are 12 residues in the CDR3. The CDR3 DNA, read in part, is TGTGCCAGTAGCCCTTCCTATTCACCA. It yields the protein CASSPSYSP. The entire CDR3 is CASSPSYSPLFF.

Concerning this clone itself: Coverage ceases 3 residues before the CDR3 finishes, and the germline J gene fills in the end. This chain uses TRBV18 with TRBJ2-2, with TRBD1 identical over 7 bases. This CDR3 has 17 amino acids. The germline V gene has CDR1 KGHSH and CDR2 LQKENI. The part of the CDR3 DNA that was read is TGTGCCAGCTCACCACCCGGACAGGCCTCCTATAATTCACCG. This encodes CASSPPGQASYNSP. The CDR3, in full, reads CASSPPGQASYNSPLFF.

Turning to this clone: The read stops 3 residues short of the end of the CDR3; the missing end is completed from the germline J gene. The chain carries TRBV28 and TRBJ2-3; a weak D match, TRBD1 (5 bases). The CDR3 totals 16 residues. Germline loops: CDR1 MDHEN, CDR2 SYDVKM. The V end lost 5 bases, the J end lost 2 bases, and 17 bases lay between the germline ends. CDR3 DNA, as far as it was read: TGTGCCAGCAGTGGAAACGACAGCCCCGACACAGATACG. Amino acid sequence: CASSGNDSPDTDT. The whole CDR3 sequence is CASSGNDSPDTDTQYF.

Points on this clone: Read sequence stops 3 residues before the CDR3 end, and the germline J gene provides the missing end. The genes are TRBV29-1 and TRBJ2-5, with 12 bases identical to TRBD1. The germline V gene has CDR1 SQVTM and CDR2 ANQGSEA. The ends lost 7 bases at V and 4 bases at J; junction bases unmatched: 7. The CDR3 extends over 14 amino acids. Partial CDR3 DNA: TGCAGCGGCCGGGACAGGGGGCGCAGAGAGACC. Amino acid sequence: CSGRDRGRRET. From start to end, the CDR3 is CSGRDRGRRETQYF.

As concerns this clone: The read falls 3 residues short of the CDR3 end, and the missing part is taken from the germline J gene. The chain couples TRBV29-1 to TRBJ1-5; unclear D gene. This CDR3 is 8 amino acids long. V lost 8 bases and J lost 7, with 3 bases in between. Per germline, CDR1 SQVTM and CDR2 ANQGSEA. The DNA read from the CDR3 is TGCAGCCTACAGCCC. It yields the protein CSLQP. The entire CDR3 protein reads CSLQPQHF.

Points on this clone: The missing CDR3 end, 3 residues past where the read stops, is filled in from the germline J gene. The V call is TRBV7-2, the J call TRBJ1-5; unclear D gene. V gave up 1 base and J gave up 2 bases, with 6 bases separating them. Per the germline V gene, CDR1 is SGHTA and CDR2 is FQGNSA. CDR3 length equals 14 residues. The sequenced CDR3 bases are TGTGCCAGCAGCTTAGAGGGCGGCAATCAGCCC. This sequence encodes CASSLEGGNQP. The CDR3 reads in full as CASSLEGGNQPQHF. Supplemented by reference TRBV7-2 and TRBJ1-5, the full variable domain reads GAGVSQSPSNKVTEKGKDVELRCDPISGHTALYWYRQSLGQGLEFLIYFQGNSAPDKSGLPSDRFSAERTGGSVSTLTIQRTQQEDSAVYLCASSLEGGNQPQHFGDGTRLSIL.

About this clone itself: Coverage ceases 3 residues before the CDR3 finishes, and the germline J gene fills in the end. This sequence joins TRBV7-2 and TRBJ2-7; 8 bases align to TRBD1. Germline CDR1 is SGHTA and CDR2 is FQGNSA. The CDR3 has 12 amino acids. J was trimmed by 5 bases and V by 5 bases; bases with no gene match: 2. CDR3 sequence reads: CASSRTGNEQYF. CDR3 DNA (partial): TGTGCCAGCAGCAGGACAGGGAACGAG.

Regarding this clone: The CDR3 end is not reached by the read, which stops 3 residues before it; the germline J gene fills it in. V usage is TRBV10-2 and J usage is TRBJ2-5; 10 nucleotides line up with TRBD2. Germline CDR1 reads WSHSY; CDR2 reads SAAADI. Trimming at V came to 6 bases and at J to 5 bases, leaving 6 bases not matched to a gene. The CDR3 runs to 14 residues. The covered CDR3 bases are TGCGCCAGCAGAAGCGGGGGGGCCCGGGAGACC. It codes for CASRSGGARET. The CDR3 in full is CASRSGGARETQYF.

Remarks on this clone: The read terminates 3 residues before the CDR3 end, so the remaining end is supplied by the germline J gene. This chain joins TRBV28 and TRBJ2-3; TRBD2 agrees at 7 bases. CDR3 length: 16 residues. CDR1 MDHEN and CDR2 SYDVKM come from the germline V gene. J was trimmed by 0 bases and V by 6 bases; bases with no gene match: 9. The part of the CDR3 DNA that was read is TGTGCCAGCAGCCCCCGGGGGGATCCTAGCACAGATACG. Its translation: CASSPRGDPSTDT. The full CDR3 reads CASSPRGDPSTDTQYF.

In the case of this clone: The DNA ends 3 residues before the CDR3 does, and the rest of the CDR3 is filled in from the germline J gene. The rearrangement links TRBV20-1 to TRBJ1-4, with a possible D match to TRBD1 (5 bases). V dropped 0 bases and J dropped 7 bases, with 18 bases sitting between them. The germline V gene has CDR1 DFQATT and CDR2 SNEGSKA (reference sequence). The CDR3 is made up of 16 amino acids. CDR3: CSARDPILLQGEKLFF. The sequenced CDR3 bases are TGCAGTGCTAGAGATCCTATACTCCTCCAGGGTGAAAAA.

On this clone: With the read ending 3 residues before the CDR3 end, the germline J gene is used to fill in that end. The V gene is TRBV6-1, the J gene TRBJ1-1; D gene ambiguous. Germline V lookup: CDR1 MNHNS, CDR2 SASEGT. The CDR3 consists of 13 residues. V was pared by 0 bases and J by 4 bases, with 6 bases between. The CDR3 bases that were read are TGTGCCAGCAGTGAAGCGCGGGGCACTGAA. The encoded protein is CASSEARGTE. The whole CDR3 is CASSEARGTEAFF.

The CDR3 protein is CAIKQGAHLSPLHF. The sequenced CDR3 bases are TGTGCCATCAAACAGGGGGCGCATCTCTCACCC. This sequence joins TRBV10-3 and TRBJ1-6, with 9 bases matching TRBD1. The CDR3 end lies 3 residues beyond the end of the read and is filled in from the germline J gene. CDR1 ENHRY and CDR2 SYGVKD come from the germline V gene. This CDR3 region has 14 residues. The ends lost 7 bases at V and 10 bases at J; junction bases unmatched: 8.

Notes on this clone: The read falls 3 residues short of the CDR3 end, and the missing part is taken from the germline J gene. The chain combines TRBV5-1 with TRBJ2-4; 10 nucleotides align to TRBD1. CDR1 SGHRS and CDR2 YFSETQ come from the germline V gene. V lost 3 bases and J lost 4; bases outside the gene matches: 7. The CDR3 is 16 residues long. The CDR3 loop reads CASSSGGTGVKNIQYF. Incomplete CDR3 DNA: TGCGCCAGCAGCTCCGGCGGGACAGGGGTTAAAAACATT.

A note on this clone: The missing CDR3 end, 3 residues past where the read stops, is filled in from the germline J gene. This rearrangement joins TRBV20-1 to TRBJ1-4, with D tentatively TRBD1 (5 bases). The CDR3 consists of 16 residues. Germline CDR1 DFQATT, CDR2 SNEGSKA (reference sequence). The sequenced CDR3 bases are TGCAGTGCTAGATTATTCGGGAACTCTGGGGCCAACGTA. Translated, it gives CSARLFGNSGANV. In full, the CDR3 reads CSARLFGNSGANVLFF.

Points on this clone: The read stops 3 residues short of the end of the CDR3; the missing end is completed from the germline J gene. The genes are TRBV5-1 and TRBJ1-4; 7 nucleotides align to TRBD1. The germline V gene has CDR1 SGHRS and CDR2 YFSETQ. The V segment lost 5 bases and the J segment 4 bases; nucleotides outside the gene matches: 11. This CDR3 is built from 16 residues. The part of the CDR3 DNA that was read is TGCGCCAGCAGAATCACCCCACAGGGGAATAATGAAAAA. This codes for CASRITPQGNNEK. The entire CDR3 reads CASRITPQGNNEKLFF.

A remark on this clone: The sequence runs out 3 residues before the end of the CDR3; the remainder is reconstructed from the germline J gene. The chain uses TRBV30 and TRBJ1-4, with 8 bases that match TRBD1. CDR1 and CDR2 from the germline V gene are GTSNPN and SVGIG (reference sequence). The CDR3 is made up of 16 amino acids. The J segment lost 0 bases and the V segment lost 0 bases, leaving 3 bases of the junction unmatched. CDR3 amino acids: CAWSVGTGATNEKLFF. Incomplete CDR3 DNA: TGTGCCTGGAGTGTAGGGACAGGCGCAACTAATGAAAAA.

A remark on this clone: Its ends do not fully match the called genes, so a read error is possible. The CDR3 end falls 3 residues outside the read, so it is completed with the germline J gene. The V and J genes are TRBV4-2 and TRBJ1-6, with TRBD1 matching 9 bases. The CDR3 sequence is 15 residues long. CDR1 is LGHNA and CDR2 is YNFKEQ in the germline V gene. The CDR3 sequence: CASSHPGTGNSPLHF. The sequenced part of the CDR3 DNA is TGCGCCAGCAGCCATCCCGGGACAGGGAATTCACCC.

A word on this clone: The read ends 3 residues early relative to the CDR3; the germline J gene fills the gap. The V call is TRBV6-1, the J call TRBJ2-5, with 12 bases that match TRBD2. Germline trimming cut 2 bases from V and 1 base from J; bases unmatched to any gene: 5. Germline lookup yields CDR1 MNHNS and CDR2 SASEGT. The CDR3 totals 17 residues. The CDR3 bases that were read are TGTGCCAGCAGTGAATCTACGACTAGCGGGGGCCAAGAGACC. It codes for CASSESTTSGGQET. In full, the CDR3 reads CASSESTTSGGQETQYF.

A word on this clone: The read finishes 3 residues shy of the CDR3 end, and the germline J gene is used to complete it. V usage is TRBV24-1 and J usage is TRBJ2-3, with a possible D match to TRBD2 (6 bases). V was trimmed by 3 bases and J by 6 bases, leaving 12 bases between them. The CDR3 is 14 amino acids. Per germline, CDR1 KGHDR and CDR2 SFDVKD. CDR3 loop: CATSDDGTSDTQYF. The CDR3 bases that were read are TGTGCCACCAGTGATGACGGGACTTCGGATACG.

About this clone: The read ends 3 residues before the CDR3 terminus; that terminus is restored from the germline J gene. The gene calls are TRBV7-8 and TRBJ1-5; 9 bases match TRBD1. Trimming removed 1 base from V and 5 bases from J; junction bases left unmatched: 3. The germline V gene has CDR1 SGHVS and CDR2 FQNEAQ. The CDR3 length is 15 residues. Incomplete CDR3 DNA: TGTGCCAGCAGCTTAGGCACAGGGGGCCATCAGCCC. This encodes CASSLGTGGHQP. The whole CDR3 sequence is CASSLGTGGHQPQHF. The full variable domain, its missing parts supplied by reference TRBV7-8 and TRBJ1-5, is GAGVSQSPRYKVAKRGQDVALRCDPISGHVSLFWYQQALGQGPEFLTYFQNEAQLDKSGLPSDRFFAERPEGSVSTLKIQRTQQEDSAVYLCASSLGTGGHQPQHFGDGTRLSIL.

This chain's CDR3 is CASSVGGTSGAGNEQFF. The CDR3 bases that were read are TGTGCCAGCAGCGTAGGCGGGACTAGCGGGGCGGGCAATGAG. The chain recombines TRBV9 with TRBJ2-1; TRBD2 matches 13 bases. The read terminates 3 residues before the CDR3 end, so the remaining end is supplied by the germline J gene. The J segment lost 6 bases and the V segment lost 0 bases, leaving 6 bases of the junction unmatched. The germline V gene has CDR1 SGDLS and CDR2 YYNGEE. This CDR3 region has 17 residues.

About this clone itself: The sequence runs out 3 residues before the end of the CDR3; the remainder is reconstructed from the germline J gene. The chain joins TRBV5-1 to TRBJ2-5; TRBD1 matches at 7 bases. The V gene end was trimmed by 4 bases and the J gene end by 2 bases; junction bases not matched to a gene: 8. The CDR3 is 15 amino acids. The V gene's germline CDR1 is SGHRS and CDR2 YFSETQ. The sequenced CDR3 bases are TGCGCCAGCAGCGTCGGGGACAGACAACAAGAGACC. Its protein is CASSVGDRQQET. The full CDR3 is CASSVGDRQQETQYF. Looking up the rest from reference TRBV5-1 and TRBJ2-5 gives the full variable domain: KAGVTQTPRYLIKTRGQQVTLSCSPISGHRSVSWYQQTPGQGLQFLFEYFSETQRNKGNFPGRFSGRQFSNSRSEMNVSTLELGDSALYLCASSVGDRQQETQYFGPGTRLLVL.

Of note for this clone: With the read ending 3 residues before the CDR3 end, the germline J gene is used to fill in that end. The rearrangement uses TRBV7-3 and TRBJ2-5; the D gene is possibly TRBD2 (7 bases). This CDR3 spans 15 amino acids. V was shortened by 0 bases and J by 3 bases, with 11 bases between the two germline ends. Germline loops: CDR1 SGHTA, CDR2 FQGTGA. The sequenced CDR3 bases are TGTGCCAGCAGCTTAACAGGGGGGGGAAAAGAGACC. It encodes CASSLTGGGKET. The full CDR3 sequence reads CASSLTGGGKETQYF.